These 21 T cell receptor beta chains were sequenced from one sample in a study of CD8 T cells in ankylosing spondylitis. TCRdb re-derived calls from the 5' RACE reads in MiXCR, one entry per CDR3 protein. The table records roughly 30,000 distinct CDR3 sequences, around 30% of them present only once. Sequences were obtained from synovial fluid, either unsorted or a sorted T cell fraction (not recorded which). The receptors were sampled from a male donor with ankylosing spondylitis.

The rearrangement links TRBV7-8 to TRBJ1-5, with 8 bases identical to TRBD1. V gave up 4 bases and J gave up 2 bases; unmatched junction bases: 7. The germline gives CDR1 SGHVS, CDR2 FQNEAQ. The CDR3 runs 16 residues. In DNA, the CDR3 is TGTGCCAGCAGCTCCTCAGGGGGCATCGGCAATCAGCCCCAGCATTTT. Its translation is CASSSSGGIGNQPQHF.

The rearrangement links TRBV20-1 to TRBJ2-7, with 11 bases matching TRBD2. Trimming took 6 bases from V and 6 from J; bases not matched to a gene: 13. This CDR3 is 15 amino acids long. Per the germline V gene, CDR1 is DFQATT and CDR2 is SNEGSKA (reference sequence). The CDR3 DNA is TGCAGTGCCGATACCCTCCTAGCGGGAGGTGGCGAGCAGTACTTC. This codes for CSADTLLAGGGEQYF.

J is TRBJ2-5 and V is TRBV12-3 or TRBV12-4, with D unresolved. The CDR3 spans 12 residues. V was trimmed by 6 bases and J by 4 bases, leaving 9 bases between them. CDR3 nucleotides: TGTGCCAGCAGCCCAGGCCGAGAGACCCAGTACTTC. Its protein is CASSPGRETQYF.

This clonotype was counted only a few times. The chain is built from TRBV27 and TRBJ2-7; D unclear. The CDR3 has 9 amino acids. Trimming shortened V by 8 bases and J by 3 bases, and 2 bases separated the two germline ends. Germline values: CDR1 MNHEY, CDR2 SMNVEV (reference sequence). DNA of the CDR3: TGTGCCAGCGGCTACGAGCAGTACTTC. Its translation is CASGYEQYF.

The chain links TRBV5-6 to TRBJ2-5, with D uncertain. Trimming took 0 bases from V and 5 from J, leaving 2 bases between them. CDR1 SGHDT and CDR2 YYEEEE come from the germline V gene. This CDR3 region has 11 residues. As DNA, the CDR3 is TGTGCCAGCAGCTTGGATGAGACCCAGTACTTC. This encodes CASSLDETQYF.

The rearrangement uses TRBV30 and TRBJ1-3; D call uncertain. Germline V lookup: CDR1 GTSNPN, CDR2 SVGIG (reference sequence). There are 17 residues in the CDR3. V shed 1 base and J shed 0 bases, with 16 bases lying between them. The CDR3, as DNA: TGTGCCTGGAGTGGGTCTTCTCGGTATCGCTCTGGAAACACCATATATTTT. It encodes CAWSGSSRYRSGNTIYF.

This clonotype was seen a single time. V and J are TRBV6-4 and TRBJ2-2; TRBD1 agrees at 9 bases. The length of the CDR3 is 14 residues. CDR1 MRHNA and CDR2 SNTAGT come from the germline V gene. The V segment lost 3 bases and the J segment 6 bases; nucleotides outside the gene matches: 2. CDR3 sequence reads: CASSEGTGSGELFF. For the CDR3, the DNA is TGTGCCAGCAGTGAGGGGACAGGGTCCGGGGAGCTGTTTTTT.

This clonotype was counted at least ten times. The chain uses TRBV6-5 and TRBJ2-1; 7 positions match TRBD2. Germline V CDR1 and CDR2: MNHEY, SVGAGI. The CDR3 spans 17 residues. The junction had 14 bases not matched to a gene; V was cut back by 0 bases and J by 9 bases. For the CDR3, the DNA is TGTGCCAGCAGTTACTCAGGACTAGGAGTGTATGGGACTGAGCAGTTCTTC. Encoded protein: CASSYSGLGVYGTEQFF.

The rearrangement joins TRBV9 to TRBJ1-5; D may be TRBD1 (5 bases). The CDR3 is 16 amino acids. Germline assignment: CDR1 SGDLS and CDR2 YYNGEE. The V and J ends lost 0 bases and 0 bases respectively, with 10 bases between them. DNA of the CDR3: TGTGCCAGCAGCGTAGACGGGGGTTATAGCAATCAGCCCCAGCATTTT. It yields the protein CASSVDGGYSNQPQHF.

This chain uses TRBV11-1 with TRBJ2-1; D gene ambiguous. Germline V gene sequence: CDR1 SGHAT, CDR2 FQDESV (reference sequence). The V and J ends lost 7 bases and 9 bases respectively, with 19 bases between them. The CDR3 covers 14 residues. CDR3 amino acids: CASTLGTATVEQFF. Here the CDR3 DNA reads TGTGCCAGCACCCTCGGCACAGCAACTGTTGAGCAGTTCTTC.

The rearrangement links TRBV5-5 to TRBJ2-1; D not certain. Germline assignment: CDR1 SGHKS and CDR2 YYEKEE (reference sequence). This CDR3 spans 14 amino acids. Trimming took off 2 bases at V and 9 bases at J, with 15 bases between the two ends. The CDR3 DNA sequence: TGTGCCAGCAGCTTTTCGGCGGTAAGAGGTGAGCAGTTCTTC. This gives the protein CASSFSAVRGEQFF.

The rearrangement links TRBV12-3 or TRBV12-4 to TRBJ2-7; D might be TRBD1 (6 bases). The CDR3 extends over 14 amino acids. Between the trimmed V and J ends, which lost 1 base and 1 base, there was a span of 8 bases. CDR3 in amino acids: CASSLGGPSYEQYF. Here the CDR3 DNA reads TGTGCCAGCAGTTTAGGGGGGCCTTCCTACGAGCAGTACTTC.

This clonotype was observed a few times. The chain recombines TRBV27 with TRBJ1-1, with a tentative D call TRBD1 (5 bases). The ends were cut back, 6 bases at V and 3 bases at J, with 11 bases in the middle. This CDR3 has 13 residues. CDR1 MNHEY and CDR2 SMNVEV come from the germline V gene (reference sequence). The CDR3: CASRQGSHTEAFF. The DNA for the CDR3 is TGTGCCAGCAGGCAGGGATCCCACACTGAAGCTTTCTTT.

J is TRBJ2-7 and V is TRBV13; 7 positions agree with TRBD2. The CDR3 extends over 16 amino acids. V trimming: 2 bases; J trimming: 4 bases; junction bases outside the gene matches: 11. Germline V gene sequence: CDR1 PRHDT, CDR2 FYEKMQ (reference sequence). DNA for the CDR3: TGTGCCAGCAGCTTATTTGTGGCGGGAGAAGCGTACGAGCAGTACTTC. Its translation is CASSLFVAGEAYEQYF.

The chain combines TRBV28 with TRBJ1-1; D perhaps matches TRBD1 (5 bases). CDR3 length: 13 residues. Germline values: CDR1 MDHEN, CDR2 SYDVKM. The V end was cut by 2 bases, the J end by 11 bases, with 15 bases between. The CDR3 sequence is CASSLGGVGDAFF. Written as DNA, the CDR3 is TGTGCCAGCAGTTTAGGCGGAGTGGGGGATGCTTTCTTT.

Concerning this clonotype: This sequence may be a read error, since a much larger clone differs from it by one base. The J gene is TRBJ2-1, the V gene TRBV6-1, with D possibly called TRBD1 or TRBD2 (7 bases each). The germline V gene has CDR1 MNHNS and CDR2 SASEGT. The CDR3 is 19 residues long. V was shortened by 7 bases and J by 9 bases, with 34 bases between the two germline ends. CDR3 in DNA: TGTGCCAGCACCGCCGACGGGGGAAATAGGGGGCGGGAGCACGGTGAGCAGTTCTTC. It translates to CASTADGGNRGREHGEQFF.

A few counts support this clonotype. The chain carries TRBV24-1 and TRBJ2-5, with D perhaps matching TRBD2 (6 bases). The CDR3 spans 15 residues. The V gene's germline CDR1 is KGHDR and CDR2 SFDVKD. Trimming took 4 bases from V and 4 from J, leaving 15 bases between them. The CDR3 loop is CATSDTGVLGETQYF. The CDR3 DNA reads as TGTGCCACCAGTGACACGGGGGTCCTTGGAGAGACCCAGTACTTC.

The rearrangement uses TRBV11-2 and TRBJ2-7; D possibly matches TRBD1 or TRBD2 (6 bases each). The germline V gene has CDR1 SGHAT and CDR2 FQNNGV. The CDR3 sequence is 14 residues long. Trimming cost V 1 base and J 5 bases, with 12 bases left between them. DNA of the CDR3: TGTGCCAGCAGCTTAGGGTGGGGGGCTGACGAGCAGTACTTC. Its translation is CASSLGWGADEQYF. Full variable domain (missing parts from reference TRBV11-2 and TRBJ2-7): EAGVAQSPRYKIIEKRQSVAFWCNPISGHATLYWYQQILGQGPKLLIQFQNNGVVDDSQLPKDRFSAERLKGVDSTLKIQPAKLEDSAVYLCASSLGWGADEQYFGPGTRLTVT.

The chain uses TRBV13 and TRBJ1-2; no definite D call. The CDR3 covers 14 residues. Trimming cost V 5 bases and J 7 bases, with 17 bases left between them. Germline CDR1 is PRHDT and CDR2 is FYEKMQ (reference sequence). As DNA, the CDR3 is TGTGCCAGCAGCCTAAGGGAAGCCTCTTCTGGCTACACCTTC. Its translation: CASSLREASSGYTF.

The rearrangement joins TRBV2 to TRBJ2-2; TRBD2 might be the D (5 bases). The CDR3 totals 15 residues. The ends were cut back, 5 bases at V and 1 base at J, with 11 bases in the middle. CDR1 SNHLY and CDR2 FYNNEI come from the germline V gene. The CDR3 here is CASSTPGKNTGELFF. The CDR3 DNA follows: TGTGCCAGCAGTACACCCGGGAAGAACACCGGGGAGCTGTTTTTT.

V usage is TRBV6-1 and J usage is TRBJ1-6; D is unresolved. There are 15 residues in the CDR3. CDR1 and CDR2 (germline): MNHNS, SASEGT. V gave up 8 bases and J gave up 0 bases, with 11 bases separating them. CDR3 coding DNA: TGTGCCAGCTTCGACGGAAACTCCTATAATTCACCCCTCCACTTT. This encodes CASFDGNSYNSPLHF.